The clone carrying this T cell receptor (beta chain) was counted at least ten times. The ends were cut back, 8 bases at V and 1 base at J, with 17 bases in the middle. This CDR3 comprises 16 residues. Blood from later-ophthalmopathy patients was taken at first hyperthyroidism diagnosis. Amplification of TCR beta CDR3 regions used RNA as the template. A first-round RT-PCR of the TCR CDR3 used the HTBI primer set. From the multiplex PCR reads, TCRdb called clonotypes with MiXCR, one entry per CDR3 protein. The table includes approximately 600,000 distinct CDR3 sequences, 14% detected once. This sample is part of a study of T cells in Graves' hyperthyroidism and ophthalmopathy.

The sequencing sample was made of blood. The sequence came from a woman aged 25 to 45 with Graves' hyperthyroidism that later progressed to Graves' ophthalmopathy. The chain employs TRBV12-3 or TRBV12-4 and TRBJ2-2; D gene unclear. The CDR3 region has the DNA TGTGCCAGCTCCTGGTTGGGAAGGGAGAACACCGGGGAGCTGTTTTTT. Translation gives CASSWLGRENTGELFF.